Sequencing of this TCR beta chain was carried out in a study of identical twins. This clonotype occurred a few times. Its antigen is still unknown. TCRdb re-called the 5' RACE reads through MiXCR, storing one row per CDR3 protein. Here the sample spans about 220,000 distinct CDR3 sequences, more than 6.5% being singletons. General observations from the study: Insertions were reduced in abundant cord blood beta clonotypes but not in memory repertoires. Twins shared out-of-frame alpha sequences with excess low generation probability.

The CDR3 totals 13 residues. Germline V gene lookup returns CDR1 SGHVS and CDR2 FQNEAQ. The V end was cut by 3 bases, the J end by 1 base, with 7 bases between. This sample also appeared in a second study, on yellow fever vaccine responses in identical twins.

Sequencing was carried out using memory (CD45RO+) T cells sorted from blood. V gene TRBV7-8 combines with J gene TRBJ2-7; D not certain. The source of this sequence is a woman in her late teens or twenties in good health. This chain's CDR3 is CASSFIQSYEQYF. CDR3 DNA sequence: TGTGCCAGCAGCTTTATACAGTCCTACGAGCAGTACTTC.